A selection of T cell receptor beta chains follows, all from one sample in a study of T cell responses to AZD1222 COVID-19 vaccine. Only in-frame clones appear in the TCRdb table, and some are missing; sequencing was by immunoSEQ multiplex PCR. The sample gives some 160,000 clones, roughly 89% of which show up once; around 1.7% is in the top ten. The specimen was peripheral blood, collected on day 0 of AZD1222 vaccination. These receptors originate from an adult in good health. Each CDR3 is given with its conserved first and last residue.

TRBV5-1,TRBJ2-5,CASSALTSGSAETQYF
TRBV9,TRBJ1-2,CASSVAPGRVGYTF
TRBV6-5,TRBJ1-5,CASSQRGQPQHF
TRBV6-2/TRBV6-3,TRBJ2-7,CASSYSGTGNEQYF
TRBV6-4,TRBJ1-2,CASSPGTSGYGYTF
TRBV11-2,TRBJ2-7,CASSSSPGQGIYEQYF
TRBV6-1,TRBJ2-7,CASSGIAGRLSYEQYF
TRBV3-1/TRBV3-2,TRBJ1-5,CASSPNPFVTGGNQPQHF
TRBV7-8,TRBJ2-2,CASSSRRTGSGELFF
TRBV6-5,TRBJ2-2,CASNGQPTGELFF
TRBV6-1,TRBJ1-2,CASSEWEGIGYTF
TRBV4-3,TRBJ2-5,CASSQVGGNQETQYF
TRBV3-1/TRBV3-2,TRBJ2-7,CASSPGGPYEQYF
TRBV7-3,TRBJ2-3,CASSSPLLHSGGAGDTQYF
TRBV19,TRBJ2-7,CASSQGVSYEQYF
TRBV7-8,TRBJ2-3,CASSSPPTWTGGLDTQYF
TRBV20-1,TRBJ2-1,CSASPFRAYNEQFF
TRBV5-1,TRBJ2-2,CASSFGFGSMNGELFF
TRBV5-1,TRBJ1-6,CASSLFGAADSPLHF
TRBV5-8,TRBJ1-5,CASSLEPYQPQHF
TRBV19,TRBJ1-4,CASSEGQGTTNEKLFF
TRBV4-1,TRBJ2-7,CASSQGQGATYEQYF
TRBV10-2,TRBJ2-7,CASSDTISSYEQYF
TRBV11-3,TRBJ2-7,CASSLTGASEQYF
TRBV6-5,TRBJ1-1,CASSGQGEEAFF
TRBV6-5,TRBJ1-2,CASRSRQPQGYTF
TRBV7-9,TRBJ1-2,CASSPRDRNYGYTF
TRBV18,TRBJ2-7,CASSPSSYEQYF
TRBV5-4,TRBJ1-1,CASSLQGALTEAFF
TRBV29-1,TRBJ1-1,CSVTTRLGDTEAFF
TRBV4-2,TRBJ2-7,CASSQESGTSGAYEQYF
TRBV5-1,TRBJ2-3,CASSLAAGVGDTQYF
TRBV3-1/TRBV3-2,TRBJ2-7,CASSQRHETGEQYF
TRBV30,TRBJ2-3,CAWSVGLGPTSTDTQYF
TRBV27,TRBJ2-7,CASRDRDYEQYF
TRBV27,TRBJ2-3,CASSPTTSATDTQYF
TRBV10-2,TRBJ1-5,CASSERYSNQPQHF
TRBV25-1,TRBJ1-4,CASSEGGGLGEKLFF
TRBV5-1,TRBJ2-6,CASSSPQGGRISGANVLTF
TRBV18,TRBJ2-5,CASSHTLQETQYF
TRBV5-4,TRBJ1-2,CATRVGGEFYGYTF